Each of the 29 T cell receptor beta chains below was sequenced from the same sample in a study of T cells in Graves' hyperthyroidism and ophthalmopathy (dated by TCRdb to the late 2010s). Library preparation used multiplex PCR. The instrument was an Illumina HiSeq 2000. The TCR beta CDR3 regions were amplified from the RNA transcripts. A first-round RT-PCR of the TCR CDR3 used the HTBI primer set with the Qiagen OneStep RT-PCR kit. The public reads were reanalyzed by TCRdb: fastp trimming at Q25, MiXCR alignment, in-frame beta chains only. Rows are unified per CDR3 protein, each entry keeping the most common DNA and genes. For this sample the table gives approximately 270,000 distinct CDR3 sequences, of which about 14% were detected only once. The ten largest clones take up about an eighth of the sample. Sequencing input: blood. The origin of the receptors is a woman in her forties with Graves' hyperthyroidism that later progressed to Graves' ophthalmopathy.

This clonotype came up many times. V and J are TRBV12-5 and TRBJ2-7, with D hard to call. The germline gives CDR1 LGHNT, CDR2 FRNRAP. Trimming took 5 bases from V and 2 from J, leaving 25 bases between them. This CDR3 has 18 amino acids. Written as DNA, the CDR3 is TGTGCTAGTGGTCCGCGAAGGGCAGCTGTGGGTCCCACCTACGAGCAGTACTTC. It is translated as CASGPRRAAVGPTYEQYF. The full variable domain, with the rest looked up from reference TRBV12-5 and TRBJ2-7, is DARVTQTPRHKVTEMGQEVTMRCQPILGHNTVFWYRQTMMQGLELLAYFRNRAPLDDSGMPKDRFSAEMPDATLATLKIQPSEPRDSAVYFCASGPRRAAVGPTYEQYFGPGTRLTVT.

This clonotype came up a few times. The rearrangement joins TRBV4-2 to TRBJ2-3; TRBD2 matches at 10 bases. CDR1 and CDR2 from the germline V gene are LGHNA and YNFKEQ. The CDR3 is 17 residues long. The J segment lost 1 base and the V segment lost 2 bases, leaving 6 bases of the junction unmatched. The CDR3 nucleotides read TGTGCCAGCAGCCAACTTCTAGCGGGAGCTGGCACAGATACGCAGTATTTT. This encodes CASSQLLAGAGTDTQYF.

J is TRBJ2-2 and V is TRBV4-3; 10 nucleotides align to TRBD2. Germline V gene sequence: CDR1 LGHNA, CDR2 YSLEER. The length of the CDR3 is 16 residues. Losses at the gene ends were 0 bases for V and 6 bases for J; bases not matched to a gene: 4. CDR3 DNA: TGCGCCAGCAGCCAAGAGCCTAGCGGGAGCTCCGGGGAGCTGTTTTTT. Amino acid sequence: CASSQEPSGSSGELFF.

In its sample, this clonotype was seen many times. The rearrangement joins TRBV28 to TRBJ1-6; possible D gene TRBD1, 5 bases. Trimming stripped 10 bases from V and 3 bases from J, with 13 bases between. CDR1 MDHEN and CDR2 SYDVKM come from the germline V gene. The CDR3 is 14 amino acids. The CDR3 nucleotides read TGTGCCACTACAGGAGGACTCTATAATTCACCCCTCCACTTT. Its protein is CATTGGLYNSPLHF.

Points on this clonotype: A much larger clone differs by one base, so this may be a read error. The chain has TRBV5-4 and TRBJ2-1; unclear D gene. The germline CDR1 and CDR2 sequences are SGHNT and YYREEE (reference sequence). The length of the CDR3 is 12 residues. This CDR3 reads CASRDLGDEQLF. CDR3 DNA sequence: TGTGCCAGCCGCGACCTGGGCGATGAGCAGCTCTTC.

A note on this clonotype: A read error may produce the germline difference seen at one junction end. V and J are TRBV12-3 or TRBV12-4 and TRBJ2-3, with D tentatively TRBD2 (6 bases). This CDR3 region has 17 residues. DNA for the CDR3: TGTGCCAGCAGGGAGAGTTTACTGGCGGGGCAAACAGATACGCGGTATTTT. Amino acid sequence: CASRESLLAGQTDTRYF.

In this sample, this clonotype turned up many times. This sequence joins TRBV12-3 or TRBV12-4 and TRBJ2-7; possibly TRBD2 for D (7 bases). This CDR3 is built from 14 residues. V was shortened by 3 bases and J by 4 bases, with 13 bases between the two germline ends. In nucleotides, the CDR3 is TGTGCCAGCAGTTTTGGCGGGGGCGGGTACGAGCAGTACTTC. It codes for CASSFGGGGYEQYF.

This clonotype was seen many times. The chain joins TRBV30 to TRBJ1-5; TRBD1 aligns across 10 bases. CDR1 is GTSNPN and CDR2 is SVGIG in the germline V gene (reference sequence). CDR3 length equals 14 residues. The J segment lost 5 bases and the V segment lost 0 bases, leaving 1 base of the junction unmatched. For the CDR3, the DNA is TGTGCCTGGAGTGTAGGGACAGGGGATCAGCCCCAGCATTTT. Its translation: CAWSVGTGDQPQHF.

The CDR3 sequence is CASSRGLAGGWLSSYNEQFF. The CDR3 nucleotides are TGTGCCAGCAGCCGAGGACTAGCGGGAGGTTGGCTAAGCTCCTACAATGAGCAGTTCTTC. This chain joins TRBV5-5 and TRBJ2-1; 14 bases line up with TRBD2. The ends lost 4 bases at V and 0 bases at J; junction bases unmatched: 12. CDR1 is SGHKS and CDR2 is YYEKEE in the germline V gene (reference sequence). This CDR3 is built from 20 residues.

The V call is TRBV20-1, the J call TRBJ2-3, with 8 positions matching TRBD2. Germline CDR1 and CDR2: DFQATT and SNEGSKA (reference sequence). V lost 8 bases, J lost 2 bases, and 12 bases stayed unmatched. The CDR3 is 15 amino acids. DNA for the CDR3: TGCAGTACATCCGATATAGCGGGACCCACAGATACGCAGTATTTT. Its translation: CSTSDIAGPTDTQYF.

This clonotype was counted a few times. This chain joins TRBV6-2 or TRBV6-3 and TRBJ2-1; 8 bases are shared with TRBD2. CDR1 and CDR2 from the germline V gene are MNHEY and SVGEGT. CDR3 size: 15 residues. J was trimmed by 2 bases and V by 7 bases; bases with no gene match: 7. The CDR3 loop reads CASKLTSGAYNEQFF. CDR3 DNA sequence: TGTGCCAGCAAACTTACTAGCGGTGCCTACAATGAGCAGTTCTTC.

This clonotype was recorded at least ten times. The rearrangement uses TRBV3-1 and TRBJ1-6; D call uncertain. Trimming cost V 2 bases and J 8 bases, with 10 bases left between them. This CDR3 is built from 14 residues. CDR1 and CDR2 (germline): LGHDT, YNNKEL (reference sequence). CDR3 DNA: TGTGCCAGCAGCCAATTACAGAAGCATTCACCCCTCCACTTT. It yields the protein CASSQLQKHSPLHF.

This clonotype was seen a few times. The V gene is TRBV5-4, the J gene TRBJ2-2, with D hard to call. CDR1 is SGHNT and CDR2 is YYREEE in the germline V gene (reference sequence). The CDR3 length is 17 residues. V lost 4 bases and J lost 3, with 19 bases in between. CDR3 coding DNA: TGTGCCAGCAGCCCCCCGGGCGCCCTCCCTGACACCGGGGAGCTGTTTTTT. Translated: CASSPPGALPDTGELFF.

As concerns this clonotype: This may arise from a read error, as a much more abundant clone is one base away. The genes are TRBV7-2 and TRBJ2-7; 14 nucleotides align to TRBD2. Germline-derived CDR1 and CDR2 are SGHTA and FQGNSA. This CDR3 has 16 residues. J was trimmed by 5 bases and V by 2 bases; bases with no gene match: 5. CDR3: CASSLRGLAGVNEQYF. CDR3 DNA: TGTGCCAGCAGCTTACGGGGACTAGCGGGAGTGAACGAGCAGTACTTC.

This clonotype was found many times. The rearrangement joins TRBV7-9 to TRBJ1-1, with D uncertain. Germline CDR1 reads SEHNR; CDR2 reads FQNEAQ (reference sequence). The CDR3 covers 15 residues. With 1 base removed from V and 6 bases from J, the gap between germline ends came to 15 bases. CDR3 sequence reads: CASSLVMGPMAEAFF. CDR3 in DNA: TGTGCCAGCAGCTTAGTGATGGGCCCTATGGCTGAAGCTTTCTTT. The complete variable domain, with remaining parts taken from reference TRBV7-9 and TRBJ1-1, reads DTGVSQNPRHKITKRGQNVTFRCDPISEHNRLYWYRQTLGQGPEFLTYFQNEAQLEKSRLLSDRFSAERPKGSFSTLEIQRTEQGDSAMYLCASSLVMGPMAEAFFGQGTRLTVV.

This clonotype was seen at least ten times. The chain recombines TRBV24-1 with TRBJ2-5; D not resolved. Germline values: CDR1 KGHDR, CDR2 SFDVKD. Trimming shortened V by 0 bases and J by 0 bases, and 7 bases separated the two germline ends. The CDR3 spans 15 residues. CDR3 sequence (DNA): TGTGCCACCAGTGATTTGTCGAGAGACCAAGAGACCCAGTACTTC. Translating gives CATSDLSRDQETQYF.

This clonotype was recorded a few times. CDR3 coding DNA: TGTGCCAGCAGCCAACAGATAGGGGCAGGGGATACGCAGTATTTT. Translating it yields CASSQQIGAGDTQYF. The chain combines TRBV14 with TRBJ2-3, with a tentative D call TRBD1 (5 bases). The CDR3 totals 15 residues. V was clipped by 2 bases and J by 6 bases, with 15 bases between them. Germline CDR1 is SGHDN and CDR2 is FVKESK.

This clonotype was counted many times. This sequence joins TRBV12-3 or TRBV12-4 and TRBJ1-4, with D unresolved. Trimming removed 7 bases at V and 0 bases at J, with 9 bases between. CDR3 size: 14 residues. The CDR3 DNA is TGTGCCAGCACAAGAGGGTCAACTAATGAAAAACTGTTTTTT. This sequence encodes CASTRGSTNEKLFF.

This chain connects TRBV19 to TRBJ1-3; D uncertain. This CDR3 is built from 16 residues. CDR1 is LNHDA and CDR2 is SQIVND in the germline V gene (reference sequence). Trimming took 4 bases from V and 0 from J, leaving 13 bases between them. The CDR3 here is CASSTIGFFSGNTIYF. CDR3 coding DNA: TGTGCCAGTAGTACCATAGGCTTTTTCTCTGGAAACACCATATATTTT.

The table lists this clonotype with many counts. The CDR3 DNA reads as TGTGCCAGCAGTGGGGGACGGACCTATGGCTACACCTTC. Protein sequence: CASSGGRTYGYTF. The chain joins TRBV6-1 to TRBJ1-2; D may be TRBD1 (5 bases). Trimming took off 4 bases at V and 4 bases at J, with 10 bases between the two ends. Germline CDR1 MNHNS, CDR2 SASEGT. The CDR3 loop spans 13 amino acids.

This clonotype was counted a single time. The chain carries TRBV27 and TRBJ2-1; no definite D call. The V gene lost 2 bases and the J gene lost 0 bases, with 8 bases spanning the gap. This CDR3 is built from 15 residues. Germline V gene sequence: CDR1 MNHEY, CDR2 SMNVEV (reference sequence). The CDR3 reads CASSLDWYSYNEQFF. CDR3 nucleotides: TGTGCCAGCAGTTTAGATTGGTACTCCTACAATGAGCAGTTCTTC.

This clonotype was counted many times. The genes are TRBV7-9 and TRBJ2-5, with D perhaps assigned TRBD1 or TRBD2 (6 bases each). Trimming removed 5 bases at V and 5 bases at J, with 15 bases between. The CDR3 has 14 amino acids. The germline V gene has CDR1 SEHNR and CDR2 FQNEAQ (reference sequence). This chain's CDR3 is CASSKLGGTETQYF. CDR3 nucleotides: TGTGCCAGCAGCAAGTTAGGGGGGACTGAGACCCAGTACTTC.

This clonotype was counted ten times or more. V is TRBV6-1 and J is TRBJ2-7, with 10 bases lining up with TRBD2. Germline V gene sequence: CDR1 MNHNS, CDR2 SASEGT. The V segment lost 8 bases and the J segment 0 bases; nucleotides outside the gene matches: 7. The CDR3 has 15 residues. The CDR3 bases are TGTGCCAGCGATACCGGGACTAGCGTCTCCTACGAGCAGTACTTC. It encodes CASDTGTSVSYEQYF.

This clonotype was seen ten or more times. CDR3: CASSPRGADTGELFF. The DNA for the CDR3 is TGTGCCAGTAGTCCTCGGGGGGCCGACACCGGGGAGCTGTTTTTT. The chain employs TRBV19 and TRBJ2-2; D perhaps matches TRBD2 (7 bases). V lost 5 bases to trimming and J lost 3 bases, with 13 bases between them. This CDR3 is built from 15 residues. CDR1 is LNHDA and CDR2 is SQIVND in the germline V gene (reference sequence).

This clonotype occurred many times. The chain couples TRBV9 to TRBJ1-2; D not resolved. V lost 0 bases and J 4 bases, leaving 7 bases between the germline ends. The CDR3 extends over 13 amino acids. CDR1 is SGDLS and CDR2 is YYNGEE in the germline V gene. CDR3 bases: TGTGCCAGCAGCGTAGGTACAGTCTATGGCTACACCTTC. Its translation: CASSVGTVYGYTF.

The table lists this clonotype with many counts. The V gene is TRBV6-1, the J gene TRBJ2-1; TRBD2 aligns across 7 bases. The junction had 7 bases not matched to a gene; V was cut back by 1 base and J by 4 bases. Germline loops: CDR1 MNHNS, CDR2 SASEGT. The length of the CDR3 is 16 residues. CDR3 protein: CASSEVYEGGYNEQFF. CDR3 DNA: TGTGCCAGCAGTGAAGTTTACGAGGGAGGGTACAATGAGCAGTTCTTC.

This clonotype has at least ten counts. CDR3 coding DNA: TGTGCCAGCAGGCCCGACGGGGCTATGAGGTACGAGCAGTACTTC. Translated, it gives CASRPDGAMRYEQYF. The chain combines TRBV6-2 or TRBV6-3 with TRBJ2-7; D tentatively reads TRBD1 or TRBD2 (5 bases each). Trimming removed 6 bases at V and 4 bases at J, with 19 bases between. Looked up from germline, CDR1 is MNHEY and CDR2 is SVGEGT. The CDR3 covers 15 residues.

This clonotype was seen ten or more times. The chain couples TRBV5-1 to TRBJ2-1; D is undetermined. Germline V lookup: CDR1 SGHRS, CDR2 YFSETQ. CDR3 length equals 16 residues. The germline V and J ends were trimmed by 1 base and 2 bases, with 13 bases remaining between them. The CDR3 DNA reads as TGCGCCAGCAGCTTGATCTACCTACTTACCTACAATGAGCAGTTCTTC. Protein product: CASSLIYLLTYNEQFF.

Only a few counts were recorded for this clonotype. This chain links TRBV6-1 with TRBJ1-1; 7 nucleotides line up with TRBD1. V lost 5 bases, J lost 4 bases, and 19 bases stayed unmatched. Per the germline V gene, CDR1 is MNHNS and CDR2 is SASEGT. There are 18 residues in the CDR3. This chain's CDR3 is CASSPGQALPLPFTEAFF. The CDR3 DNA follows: TGTGCCAGCAGTCCAGGACAGGCTCTGCCGCTCCCCTTCACTGAAGCTTTCTTT.